These 13 T cell receptor beta chains share one sample of origin, sequenced in a study of T cells in Graves' hyperthyroidism and ophthalmopathy. What was amplified from RNA transcripts were TCR beta CDR3 regions. TCR CDR3 underwent first-round RT-PCR with the HTBI primer set. From the multiplex PCR reads, TCRdb called clonotypes with MiXCR, one entry per CDR3 protein. The sample contains approximately 600,000 distinct CDR3 sequences, about 14% of which appear only once. Specimen: blood. Receptors were obtained from a woman aged 25-40 years with Graves' hyperthyroidism that later progressed to Graves' ophthalmopathy.

This clonotype has a count of ten or more. V usage is TRBV15 and J usage is TRBJ2-2; 10 nucleotides match TRBD1. J was trimmed by 7 bases and V by 1 base; bases with no gene match: 6. Germline loops: CDR1 LNHNV, CDR2 YYDKDF (reference sequence). This CDR3 is 16 amino acids long. CDR3 coding DNA: TGTGCCACCAGCAGAGTTTCCGGGACAGGGGACGGGGAGCTGTTTTTT. It yields the protein CATSRVSGTGDGELFF.

A few counts support this clonotype. The rearrangement uses TRBV27 and TRBJ2-6; D is undetermined. V gave up 3 bases and J gave up 0 bases, with 6 bases separating them. Germline CDR1 is MNHEY and CDR2 is SMNVEV (reference sequence). The CDR3 is 15 amino acids. CDR3 sequence reads: CASSFKSSGANVLTF. The CDR3 DNA sequence: TGTGCCAGCAGTTTCAAGAGCTCTGGGGCCAACGTCCTGACTTTC.

This clonotype was seen a few times. This sequence joins TRBV15 and TRBJ2-2; either TRBD1 or TRBD2 may fit D (7 bases each). The V gene lost 4 bases and the J gene lost 6 bases, with 15 bases spanning the gap. CDR1 and CDR2 (germline): LNHNV, YYDKDF (reference sequence). The CDR3 is made up of 15 amino acids. The CDR3 spells CATSTQQGRAGELFF. The CDR3 bases are TGTGCCACCAGCACCCAACAGGGGAGGGCCGGGGAGCTGTTTTTT. The full variable domain, its missing parts supplied by reference TRBV15 and TRBJ2-2, is DAMVIQNPRYQVTQFGKPVTLSCSQTLNHNVMYWYQQKSSQAPKLLFHYYDKDFNNEADTPDNFQSRRPNTSFCFLDIRSPGLGDTAMYLCATSTQQGRAGELFFGEGSRLTVL.

The chain employs TRBV19 and TRBJ1-5, with unresolved D. CDR1 is LNHDA, CDR2 SQIVND, per germline (reference sequence). V dropped 3 bases and J dropped 9 bases, with 9 bases sitting between them. This CDR3 comprises 12 residues. The CDR3 DNA reads TGTGCCAGTAGTATGTCGGTTTCGCCCCAGCATTTT. It translates to CASSMSVSPQHF.

At least ten counts were recorded for this clonotype. The chain uses TRBV6-2 or TRBV6-3 and TRBJ1-5, with a tentative D call TRBD1 (5 bases). This CDR3 is 17 amino acids long. Germline CDR1 is MNHEY and CDR2 is SVGEGT. Between the trimmed V and J ends, which lost 4 bases and 2 bases, there was a span of 18 bases. CDR3 loop: CASSSGQGLIGNQPQHF. In DNA form, the CDR3 reads TGTGCCAGCAGTTCAGGGCAGGGATTGATTGGCAATCAGCCCCAGCATTTT.

V is TRBV12-3 or TRBV12-4 and J is TRBJ2-6; D possibly corresponds to TRBD1 (5 bases). The CDR3 runs 15 residues. Trimming took off 4 bases at V and 4 bases at J, with 11 bases between the two ends. The CDR3 DNA sequence: TGTGCCAGCAGTTCGACAGTGGTCGGGGCCAACGTCCTGACTTTC. Translated, it gives CASSSTVVGANVLTF.

This clonotype came up a few times. The chain has TRBV5-1 and TRBJ2-2; TRBD1 aligns across 8 bases. The germline V gene has CDR1 SGHRS and CDR2 YFSETQ. The CDR3 has 16 residues. Germline trimming cut 4 bases from V and 4 bases from J; bases unmatched to any gene: 9. The CDR3 spells CASSLGQAALTGELFF. CDR3 in DNA: TGCGCCAGCAGCCTGGGACAGGCCGCCCTCACCGGGGAGCTGTTTTTT.

This clonotype was recorded at least ten times. This chain connects TRBV30 to TRBJ1-4; no clear D. Trimming shortened V by 2 bases and J by 7 bases, and 11 bases separated the two germline ends. The germline V gene encodes CDR1 GTSNPN and CDR2 SVGIG (reference sequence). The CDR3 has 13 residues. This chain's CDR3 is CAWSNGVGEKLFF. CDR3 DNA: TGTGCCTGGAGTAACGGTGTCGGTGAAAAACTGTTTTTT.

A few counts support this clonotype. J is TRBJ2-4 and V is TRBV25-1; possible D gene TRBD2, 5 bases. Germline CDR1 reads MGHDK; CDR2 reads SYGVNS. CDR3 length: 14 residues. V was trimmed by 8 bases and J by 2 bases, leaving 13 bases between them. The CDR3 DNA sequence: TGTGCCAGCCGGCGAGGAGGATCCAAAAACATTCAGTACTTC. Its translation: CASRRGGSKNIQYF.

This clonotype was recorded many times. The chain employs TRBV11-2 and TRBJ1-5; D call uncertain. CDR3 length equals 15 residues. V lost 1 base, J lost 1 base, and 8 bases lay in between. Germline V gene sequence: CDR1 SGHAT, CDR2 FQNNGV. The CDR3 loop reads CASSLAAESNQPQHF. Written as DNA, the CDR3 is TGTGCCAGCAGCTTAGCCGCGGAGAGCAATCAGCCCCAGCATTTT.

The chain combines TRBV20-1 with TRBJ2-1; no reliable D call. Trimming cost V 3 bases and J 5 bases, with 23 bases left between them. The CDR3 length is 17 residues. The germline CDR1 and CDR2 sequences are DFQATT and SNEGSKA (reference sequence). The CDR3 here is CSASVRGGVGIHNEQFF. The CDR3 nucleotides read TGCAGTGCTAGTGTACGAGGTGGGGTCGGAATTCACAATGAGCAGTTCTTC.

This clonotype was seen many times. V is TRBV20-1 and J is TRBJ2-2; the D call may be TRBD1 or TRBD2 (6 bases each). Trimming took off 3 bases at V and 3 bases at J, with 14 bases between the two ends. CDR1 and CDR2 from the germline V gene are DFQATT and SNEGSKA (reference sequence). The CDR3 sequence is 15 residues long. CDR3 region: CSASPGGSDTGELFF. Written as DNA, the CDR3 is TGCAGTGCTAGCCCCGGGGGCTCGGACACCGGGGAGCTGTTTTTT.

This clonotype was detected a few times. It may be a read error: a sequence one base away is much more abundant. The chain has TRBV11-2 and TRBJ2-2, with D perhaps given as TRBD1 or TRBD2 (5 bases each). The CDR3 consists of 13 residues. CDR1 SGHAT and CDR2 FQNNGV come from the germline V gene. V was pared by 1 base and J by 6 bases, with 6 bases between. This chain's CDR3 is CASSLVGAGELFF. The CDR3 DNA sequence: TGTGCCAGCAGCTTAGTGGGGGCCGGGGAGCTGTTTTTT. The variable domain in full, with the rest retrieved from reference TRBV11-2 and TRBJ2-2, is EAGVAQSPRYKIIEKRQSVAFWCNPISGHATLYWYQQILGQGPKLLIQFQNNGVVDDSQLPKDRFSAERLKGVDSTLKIQPAKLEDSAVYLCASSLVGAGELFFGEGSRLTVL.